These T cell receptor beta chains were read from a single sample in a study of blood T cell repertoires in COVID-19. Assay: immunoSEQ multiplex PCR; the TCRdb copy retains only in-frame clones and omits some. The table lists some 88,000 clones, 85% to 90% of them singletons. Sequencing input: peripheral blood. These receptors were obtained from a man in his sixties with acute or convalescent COVID-19. Each CDR3 is given with its conserved first and last residue.

v_gene	j_gene	CDR3aa
TRBV21-1	TRBJ1-5	CASADRARNQPQHF
TRBV5-1	TRBJ2-5	CASTPGQQPTQETQYF
TRBV9	TRBJ2-7	CASSPGLAGGREQYF
TRBV19	TRBJ1-6	CASRTPGQQNSPLHF
TRBV6-5	TRBJ2-7	CASSRTGAQTYEQYF
TRBV4-2	TRBJ2-5	CASSQLAGGRETQYF
TRBV6-5	TRBJ2-7	CASSLGQGSGQYF
TRBV4-3	TRBJ2-5	CASSQEVRGWGQETQYF
TRBV28	TRBJ2-2	CASSRQGSGTGELFF
TRBV5-1	TRBJ1-6	CASSLGWDSPSPLHF
TRBV7-6	TRBJ2-7	CASSLVGQGAYEQYF
TRBV7-6	TRBJ2-1	CASSLVVPRASGILNEQFF
TRBV19	TRBJ1-5	CASRFTGGVQPQHF
TRBV27	TRBJ1-5	CASSLGTPNQPQHF
TRBV5-1	TRBJ2-1	CASSFPLPTRLAGFYNEQFF
TRBV6-2/TRBV6-3	TRBJ1-5	CASSYGQGRGAQHF
TRBV19	TRBJ1-1	CASSSTGDTEAFF
TRBV7-9	TRBJ2-7	CASSLSGYEQYF
TRBV25-1	TRBJ2-1	CASMGTGYNEQFF
TRBV12-3/TRBV12-4	TRBJ1-5	CASSSTRNQPQHF
TRBV6-5	TRBJ2-5	CASSYSAVGETQYF
TRBV10-3	TRBJ2-7	CAISESGPGQGYDEQYF
TRBV2	TRBJ2-1	CASNPGQVTSGSTPPNYNEQFF
TRBV11-2	TRBJ2-2	CASSLNRGTGELFF
TRBV29-1	TRBJ2-7	CSVGWGGGNEQYF
TRBV7-3	TRBJ2-3	CASSMGQTTDTQYF
TRBV2	TRBJ2-7	CASSVGQGTYEQYF
TRBV11-2	TRBJ2-3	CASLAGTSATDTQYF
TRBV9	TRBJ2-1	CASSPQVGGEQFF
TRBV12-3/TRBV12-4	TRBJ2-1	CASSLSSYNEQFF
TRBV19	TRBJ2-7	CASSPLAGVLDEQYF
TRBV27	TRBJ2-2	CASRTDRVNTGELFF
TRBV19	TRBJ1-6	CASSMVAQGAPLHF
TRBV5-1	TRBJ2-1	CASSLDNYNEQFF
TRBV25-1	TRBJ1-1	CASLKQGNTEAFF
TRBV2	TRBJ2-7	CASNRGFRRFYEQYF
TRBV7-2	TRBJ1-4	CASSLAGRVGEKLFF
TRBV11-1	TRBJ2-1	CASSPSGRRNEQFF
TRBV6-5	TRBJ1-5	CASSLDRGGQPQHF
TRBV18	TRBJ1-1	CASSPLTGGARIGTEAFF
TRBV6-5	TRBJ1-4	CASTRDHNEKLFF
TRBV19	TRBJ2-3	CASSPGLLDTQYF
TRBV10-1	TRBJ1-1	CASSEVTQPWRDTEAFF
TRBV6-6	TRBJ2-3	CASRRLAGDPSTDTQYF
TRBV15	TRBJ2-3	CASQDMGPGTQYF
TRBV2	TRBJ1-2	CASSGIRATQANYGYTF
TRBV2	TRBJ2-1	CASSEAKLPYNEQFF
TRBV14	TRBJ2-7	CASSRLKGAHEQYF
TRBV4-3	TRBJ2-1	CASSQVLLADVNEQFF
TRBV9	TRBJ2-1	CASSVGPSGGLSYNEQFF